This T cell receptor beta chain was profiled in a study of cytomegalovirus exposure and HLA in healthy donors (dated by TCRdb to 2017 to 2019). For context, the study as a whole: According to a later analysis, the 120 validation repertoires were produced on the same platform as the approximately 690 repertoires of the first cohort. The study aimed to test whether cataloging public T cell receptors could reveal signatures of past pathogen exposure. In addition to the first cohort of around 670 subjects, a separate validation cohort of around 110 different subjects was used. The study combined high-throughput TCR immunosequencing, statistical association of individual TCRs with disease status, and machine learning to predict cytomegalovirus infection status. Findings and caveats that apply to the study as a whole: In vitro tests confirmed that a few of the cytomegalovirus-associated TCR beta chains recognize cytomegalovirus antigens. In both the original and validation cohorts, the classifier was reported to diagnose cytomegalovirus status with high specificity and sensitivity. Most TCR sequences were observed very rarely across donors, whereas some public TCRs were present in many individuals. According to the authors, the approach could potentially be generalized to other disease states and immunological phenotypes. The study listed 150 to 200 TCR beta chains as associated with cytomegalovirus. The validation cohort had no HLA typing available for a later analysis, so co-occurrence within that cohort was assessed over all 120 or so repertoires. Subsequent analysis determined that TCRs grouped into clusters in the first cohort also showed a tendency toward co-occurrence across the 90 to 150 validation repertoires, and approximately 94% of cluster scores exceeded 0.

Between the V and J ends, shortened by 8 bases and 0 bases respectively, the junction contains 11 bases. From the cysteine up to the phenylalanine, the CDR3 has a length of 13 residues. Only the CDR3 region is kept as DNA, spanning 39 bases read in frame from base 1. CDR1 and CDR2 (SNHLY, FYNNEI) derive from the germline V gene. The donors belonged to the validation cohort of over a hundred subjects, which was separate from the 666-subject first cohort. Library preparation was by the immunoSEQ multiplex PCR assay. In the source study's methods: To diagnose cytomegalovirus status from the catalog of TCR beta chain sequences, a statistical classification framework was built. Imported from immuneACCESS, the table was reduced by TCRdb to in-frame sequences with V and J called. These copies leave out some clones; in studies compared against another copy, an unresolved V gene accounts for under half, and the cause of the remainder is not known. V, J and clone size derive from that table, while D and trimming were established from the DNA sequence. The sample records 150,000 to 200,000 clones, approximately 80% of which are singletons. In total, the top ten clones hold roughly an eighth of the sample.

On this clone: It lacks a known antigen. Qualities for individual bases were not recorded, and no much larger clone is one base off.

This TCR came from a woman between 25 and 40 years old in good health and CMV-seropositive. The chain is assembled from TRBV2 and TRBJ2-7; the D gene is not confidently resolved. Sequencing used PBMCs. This receptor has the CDR3 CASFGWSSYEQYF. The DNA sequence reads TGTGCCAGCTTCGGGTGGTCCTCCTACGAGCAGTACTTC.